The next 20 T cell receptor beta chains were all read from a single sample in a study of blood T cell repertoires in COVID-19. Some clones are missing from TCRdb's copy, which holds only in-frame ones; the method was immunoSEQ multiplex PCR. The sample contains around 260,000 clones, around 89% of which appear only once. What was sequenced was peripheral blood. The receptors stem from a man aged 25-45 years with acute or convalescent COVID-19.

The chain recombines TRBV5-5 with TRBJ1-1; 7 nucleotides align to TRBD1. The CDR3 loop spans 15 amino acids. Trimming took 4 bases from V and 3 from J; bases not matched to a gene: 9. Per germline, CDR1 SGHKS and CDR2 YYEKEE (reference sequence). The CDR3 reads CASSLDQGVYTEAFF. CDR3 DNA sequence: TGTGCCAGCAGCCTTGATCAGGGGGTTTACACTGAAGCTTTCTTT.

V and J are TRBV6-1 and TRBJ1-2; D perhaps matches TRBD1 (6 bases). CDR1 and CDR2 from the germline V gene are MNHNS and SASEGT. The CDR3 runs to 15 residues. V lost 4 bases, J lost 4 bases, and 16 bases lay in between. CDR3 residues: CASSGAGTLVYGYTF. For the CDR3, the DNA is TGTGCCAGCAGTGGAGCCGGGACACTAGTCTATGGCTACACCTTC.

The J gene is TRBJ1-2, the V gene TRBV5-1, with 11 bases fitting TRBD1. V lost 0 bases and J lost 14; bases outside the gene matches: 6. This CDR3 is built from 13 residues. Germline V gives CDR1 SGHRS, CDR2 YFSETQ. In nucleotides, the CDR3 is TGCGCCAGCAGCTTGGTCGGGACAGGGGGTACGACCTTC. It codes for CASSLVGTGGTTF.

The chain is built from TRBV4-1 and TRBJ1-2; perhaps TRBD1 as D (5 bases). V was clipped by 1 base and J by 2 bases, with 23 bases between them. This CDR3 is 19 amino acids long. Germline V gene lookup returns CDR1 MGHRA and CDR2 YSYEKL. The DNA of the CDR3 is TGCGCCAGCAGCCAAGGTGGGCTCAGGGAGGGGAGTAGGAACTATGGCTACACCTTC. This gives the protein CASSQGGLREGSRNYGYTF.

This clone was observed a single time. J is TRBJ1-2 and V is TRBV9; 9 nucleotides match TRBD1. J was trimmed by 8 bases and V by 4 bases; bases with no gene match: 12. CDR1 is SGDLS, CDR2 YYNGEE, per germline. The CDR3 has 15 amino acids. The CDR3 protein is CASSPQIRTGDGYTF. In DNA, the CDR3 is TGTGCCAGCAGCCCCCAAATCCGGACAGGGGACGGCTACACCTTC.

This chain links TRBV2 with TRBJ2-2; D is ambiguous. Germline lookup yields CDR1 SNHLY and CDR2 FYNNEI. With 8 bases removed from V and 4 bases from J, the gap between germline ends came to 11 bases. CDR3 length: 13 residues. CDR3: CASRIEATGELFF. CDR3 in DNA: TGTGCCAGCCGTATCGAAGCCACCGGGGAGCTGTTTTTT. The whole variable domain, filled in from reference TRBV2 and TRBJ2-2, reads EPEVTQTPSHQVTQMGQEVILRCVPISNHLYFYWYRQILGQKVEFLVSFYNNEISEKSEIFDDQFSVERPDGSNFTLKIRSTKLEDSAMYFCASRIEATGELFFGEGSRLTVL.

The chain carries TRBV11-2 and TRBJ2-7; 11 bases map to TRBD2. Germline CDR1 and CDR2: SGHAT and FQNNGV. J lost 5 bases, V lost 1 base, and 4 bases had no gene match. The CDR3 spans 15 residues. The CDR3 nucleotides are TGTGCCAGCAGCTTAGGGATTAGCGGGAGGGACGAGCAGTACTTC. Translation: CASSLGISGRDEQYF.

CDR3 DNA: TGTGCCAGCAGTTACACAGCAGGGTGGGCTTTCTTT. It encodes CASSYTAGWAFF. This chain links TRBV6-2 or TRBV6-3 with TRBJ1-1; perhaps TRBD1 as D (5 bases). The germline CDR1 and CDR2 sequences are MNHEY and SVGEGT. V gave up 2 bases and J gave up 11 bases, with 12 bases separating them. This CDR3 contains 12 residues.

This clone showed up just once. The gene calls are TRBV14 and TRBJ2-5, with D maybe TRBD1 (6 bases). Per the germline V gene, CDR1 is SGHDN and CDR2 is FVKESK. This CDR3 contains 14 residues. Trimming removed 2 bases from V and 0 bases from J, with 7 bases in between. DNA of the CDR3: TGTGCCAGCAGCCAAAGGGGGAACCAAGAGACCCAGTACTTC. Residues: CASSQRGNQETQYF. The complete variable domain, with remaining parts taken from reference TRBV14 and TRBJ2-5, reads EAGVTQFPSHSVIEKGQTVTLRCDPISGHDNLYWYRRVMGKEIKFLLHFVKESKQDESGMPNNRFLAERTGGTYSTLKVQPAELEDSGVYFCASSQRGNQETQYFGPGTRLLVL.

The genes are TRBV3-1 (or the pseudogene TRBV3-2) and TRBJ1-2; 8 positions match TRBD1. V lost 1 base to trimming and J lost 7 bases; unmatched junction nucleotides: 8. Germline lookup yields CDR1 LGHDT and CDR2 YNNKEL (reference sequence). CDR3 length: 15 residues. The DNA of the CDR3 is TGTGCCAGCAGCCAAGGCAGGGGGCGGGAATTTGGCTACACCTTC. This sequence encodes CASSQGRGREFGYTF.

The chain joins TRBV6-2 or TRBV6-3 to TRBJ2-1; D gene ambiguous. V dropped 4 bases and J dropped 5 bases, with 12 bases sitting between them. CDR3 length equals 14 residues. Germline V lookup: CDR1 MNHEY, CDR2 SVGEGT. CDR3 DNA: TGTGCCAGCAGTTCACAGTTTAGGCACAATGAGCAGTTCTTC. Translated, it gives CASSSQFRHNEQFF.

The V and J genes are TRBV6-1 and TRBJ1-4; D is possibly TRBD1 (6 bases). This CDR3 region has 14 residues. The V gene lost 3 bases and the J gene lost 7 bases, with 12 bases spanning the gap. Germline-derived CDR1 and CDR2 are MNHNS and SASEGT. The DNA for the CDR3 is TGTGCCAGCAGTGACGACAGGACGATTGAAAAACTGTTTTTT. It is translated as CASSDDRTIEKLFF.

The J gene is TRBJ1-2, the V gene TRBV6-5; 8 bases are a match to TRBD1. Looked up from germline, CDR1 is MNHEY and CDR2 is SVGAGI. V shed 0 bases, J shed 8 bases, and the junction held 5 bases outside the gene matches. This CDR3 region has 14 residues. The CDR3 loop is CASSYSTGDRGYTF. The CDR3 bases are TGTGCCAGCAGTTACTCGACAGGGGACAGGGGCTACACCTTC.

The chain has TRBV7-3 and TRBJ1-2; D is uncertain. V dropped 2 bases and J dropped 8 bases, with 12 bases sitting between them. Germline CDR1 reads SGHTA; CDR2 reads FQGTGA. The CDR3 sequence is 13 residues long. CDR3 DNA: TGTGCCAGCAGCTTAGGAACGGGCGGGGGCTACACCTTC. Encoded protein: CASSLGTGGGYTF.

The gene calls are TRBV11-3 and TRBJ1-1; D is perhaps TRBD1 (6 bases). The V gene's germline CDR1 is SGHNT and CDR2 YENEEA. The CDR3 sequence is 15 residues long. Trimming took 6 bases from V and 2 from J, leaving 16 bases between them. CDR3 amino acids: CASSKGQGSNTEAFF. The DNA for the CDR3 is TGTGCCAGCAGTAAAGGCCAGGGGTCCAACACTGAAGCTTTCTTT.

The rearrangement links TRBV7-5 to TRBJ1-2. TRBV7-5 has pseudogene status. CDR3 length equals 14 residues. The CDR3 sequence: CARSLMFSVYGYTF. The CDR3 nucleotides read TGTGCCAGAAGCTTAATGTTTTCCGTCTATGGCTACACCTTC.

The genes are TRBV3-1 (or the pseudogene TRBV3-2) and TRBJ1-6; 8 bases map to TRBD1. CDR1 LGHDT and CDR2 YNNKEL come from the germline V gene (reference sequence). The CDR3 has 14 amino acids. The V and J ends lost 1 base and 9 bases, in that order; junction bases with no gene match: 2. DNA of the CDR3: TGTGCCAGCAGCCAAGGGACAGGGAGTTCACCCCTCCACTTT. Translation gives CASSQGTGSSPLHF.

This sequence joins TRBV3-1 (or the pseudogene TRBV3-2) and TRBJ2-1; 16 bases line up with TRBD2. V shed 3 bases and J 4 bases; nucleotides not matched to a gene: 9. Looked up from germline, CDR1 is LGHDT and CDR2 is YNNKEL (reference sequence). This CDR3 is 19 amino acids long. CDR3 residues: CASSHVHGTSGRGYNEQFF. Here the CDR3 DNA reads TGTGCCAGCAGCCATGTACACGGGACTAGCGGGAGGGGGTACAATGAGCAGTTCTTC.

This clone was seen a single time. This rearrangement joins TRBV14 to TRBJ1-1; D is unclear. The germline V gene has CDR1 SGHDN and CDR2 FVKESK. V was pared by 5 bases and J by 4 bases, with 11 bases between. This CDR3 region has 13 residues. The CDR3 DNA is TGTGCCAGCAGCTCTCAGGCCGTCACTGAAGCTTTCTTT. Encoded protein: CASSSQAVTEAFF.

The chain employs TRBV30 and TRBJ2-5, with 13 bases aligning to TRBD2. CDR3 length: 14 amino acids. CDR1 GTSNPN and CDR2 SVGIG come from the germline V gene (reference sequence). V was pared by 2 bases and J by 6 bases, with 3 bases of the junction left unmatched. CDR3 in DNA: TGTGCCTGGAGTCGAGGGACTAGCGGGAAGACCCAGTACTTC. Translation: CAWSRGTSGKTQYF.